This T cell receptor (beta chain) derives from a study of blood T cell repertoires in COVID-19. Across the whole study: The United States, Italy and Spain were the sources of the acute and convalescent COVID-19 samples.

CDR1 MDHEN and CDR2 SYDVKM come from the germline V gene. Trimming took 5 bases from V and 4 from J; bases not matched to a gene: 14. There are 17 residues in the CDR3. Source study methods: Quantification of nucleated cells was approximated via reference gene primer amplification. TCRdb keeps only in-frame clones here, not all; method: immunoSEQ multiplex PCR. Clone size and the V and J calls come from that table; the DNA yielded D and trimming. Of some 300,000 clones listed, around 87% are singletons. The specimen sequenced was peripheral blood. The chain links TRBV28 to TRBJ1-2, with 9 bases matching TRBD1. The sequence derives from a man between 65 and 79 years old with acute or convalescent COVID-19. In nucleotides, the CDR3 is TGTGCCAGCAGTCCCACGTTGACAGGGGGTCGTGGCTATGGCTACACCTTC. This translates into CASSPTLTGGRGYGYTF.